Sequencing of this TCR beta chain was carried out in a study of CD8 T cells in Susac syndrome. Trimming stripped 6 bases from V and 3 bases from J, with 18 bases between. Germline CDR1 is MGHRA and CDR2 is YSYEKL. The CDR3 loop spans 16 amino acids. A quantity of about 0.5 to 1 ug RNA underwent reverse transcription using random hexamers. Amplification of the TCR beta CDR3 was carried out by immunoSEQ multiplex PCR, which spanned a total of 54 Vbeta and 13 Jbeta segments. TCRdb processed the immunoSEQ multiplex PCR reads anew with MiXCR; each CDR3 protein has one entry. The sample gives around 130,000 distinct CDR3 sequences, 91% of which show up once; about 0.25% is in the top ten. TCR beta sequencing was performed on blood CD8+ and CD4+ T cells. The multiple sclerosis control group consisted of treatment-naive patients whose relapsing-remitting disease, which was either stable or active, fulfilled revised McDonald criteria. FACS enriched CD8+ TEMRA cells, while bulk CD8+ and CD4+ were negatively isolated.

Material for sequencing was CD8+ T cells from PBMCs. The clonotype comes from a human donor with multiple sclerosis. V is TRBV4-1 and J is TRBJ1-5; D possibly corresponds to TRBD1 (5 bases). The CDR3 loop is CASSPRIQADNQPQHF. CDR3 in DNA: TGCGCCAGCAGTCCACGGATACAGGCCGACAATCAGCCCCAGCATTTT.